These 2 T cell receptor beta chains originate from one sample sequenced in a study of blood T cell repertoires in COVID-19. Assay: immunoSEQ multiplex PCR; the TCRdb copy retains only in-frame clones and omits some. The repertoire holds some 150,000 clones, with just under 85% as singletons. The sample was peripheral blood. All receptors come from a woman of 80 years or more with acute or convalescent COVID-19.

The chain recombines TRBV11-2 with TRBJ1-1; tentative D call: TRBD1 (5 bases). V lost 4 bases, J lost 5 bases, and 17 bases lay in between. Germline V CDR1 and CDR2: SGHAT, FQNNGV. CDR3 length: 15 residues. CDR3 protein: CASSSFGGVRTEAFF. The CDR3 DNA follows: TGTGCCAGCAGCTCCTTCGGGGGGGTTAGAACTGAAGCTTTCTTT.

V usage is TRBV15 and J usage is TRBJ2-1; TRBD2 agrees at 8 bases. CDR1 and CDR2 from the germline V gene are LNHNV and YYDKDF (reference sequence). V was pared by 1 base and J by 0 bases, with 5 bases of the junction left unmatched. The CDR3 length is 17 residues. The CDR3 spells CATSRGSSGDSYNEQFF. The DNA of the CDR3 is TGTGCCACCAGCAGAGGGAGTAGCGGGGACTCCTACAATGAGCAGTTCTTC.